The 30 T cell receptor beta chains below all came from one sample that was sequenced in a study of blood T cell repertoires in COVID-19. Assay: immunoSEQ multiplex PCR; the TCRdb copy retains only in-frame clones and omits some. The sample lists 200,000 to 300,000 clones; approximately 86% were seen once. Input material: peripheral blood. The receptors derive from a man in his thirties or forties with active or convalescent COVID-19.

The chain is built from TRBV6-6 and TRBJ1-6; 10 bases fit TRBD1. Unmatched junction bases numbered 3, after V lost 7 bases and J lost 6 bases. The CDR3 runs to 14 residues. Germline CDR1 MNHNY, CDR2 SVGAGI (reference sequence). The CDR3 nucleotides are TGTGCCAGCACCCGGGACAGGGGTAATTCACCCCTCCACTTT. This gives the protein CASTRDRGNSPLHF.

The CDR3 loop is CASSLATGEWEYGYTF. For the CDR3, the DNA is TGTGCCAGCAGCTTGGCGACAGGGGAGTGGGAATATGGCTACACCTTC. This chain links TRBV7-2 with TRBJ1-2; the match to TRBD1 covers 8 bases. The germline V gene has CDR1 SGHTA and CDR2 FQGNSA. This CDR3 is 16 amino acids long. The V gene end was trimmed by 3 bases and the J gene end by 5 bases; junction bases not matched to a gene: 11.

The chain employs TRBV4-1 and TRBJ1-3; D remains unclear. The CDR3 is made up of 13 amino acids. Between the trimmed V and J ends, which lost 1 base and 8 bases, there was a span of 9 bases. Germline lookup yields CDR1 MGHRA and CDR2 YSYEKL. The CDR3 DNA follows: TGCGCCAGCAGCCAAGTAGGCGGGCACACCATATATTTT. Amino acid sequence: CASSQVGGHTIYF.

V usage is TRBV6-6 and J usage is TRBJ1-5; D is unclear. The CDR3 loop spans 11 amino acids. Per the germline V gene, CDR1 is MNHNY and CDR2 is SVGAGI (reference sequence). V lost 8 bases and J lost 6, with 8 bases in between. The CDR3 nucleotides are TGTGCCAGCTTAGCCGTTCAGCCCCAGCATTTT. It is translated as CASLAVQPQHF.

The chain recombines TRBV19 with TRBJ1-3, with D perhaps TRBD1 (6 bases). Looked up from germline, CDR1 is LNHDA and CDR2 is SQIVND (reference sequence). Trimming shortened V by 3 bases and J by 4 bases, and 7 bases separated the two germline ends. The CDR3 is 13 residues long. Written as DNA, the CDR3 is TGTGCCAGTAGTATGGACAGAGGAAACACCATATATTTT. Residues: CASSMDRGNTIYF.

On this clone: This same CDR3 is encoded by further DNA sequences in the sample. V and J are TRBV11-2 and TRBJ2-2; D is possibly TRBD2 (6 bases). V shed 3 bases and J shed 5 bases, with 7 bases lying between them. The CDR3 length is 13 residues. The V gene's germline CDR1 is SGHAT and CDR2 FQNNGV. CDR3 DNA sequence: TGTGCCAGCAGCTTGGAGGGGACCGGGGAGCTGTTTTTT. It specifies CASSLEGTGELFF.

The rearrangement links TRBV9 to TRBJ1-2; maybe TRBD1 (6 bases). This CDR3 has 14 amino acids. With 4 bases removed from V and 4 bases from J, the gap between germline ends came to 14 bases. Germline loops: CDR1 SGDLS, CDR2 YYNGEE. The CDR3, as DNA: TGTGCCAGCAGCACCCAGACAGGTACCTATGGCTACACCTTC. This translates into CASSTQTGTYGYTF.

The rearrangement links TRBV5-5 to TRBJ1-1, with D uncertain. The CDR3 extends over 11 amino acids. Germline CDR1 and CDR2: SGHKS and YYEKEE (reference sequence). Trimming removed 4 bases from V and 7 bases from J, with 8 bases in between. The DNA for the CDR3 is TGTGCCAGCAGCCTGACTGTTGAAGCTTTCTTT. Protein product: CASSLTVEAFF.

The rearrangement joins TRBV9 to TRBJ2-2; the match to TRBD1 covers 7 bases. J was trimmed by 6 bases and V by 3 bases; bases with no gene match: 8. The germline CDR1 and CDR2 sequences are SGDLS and YYNGEE. CDR3 length: 15 residues. CDR3 bases: TGTGCCAGCAGCGCCCGAGACAGGGCAGCCGGGGAGCTGTTTTTT. Protein: CASSARDRAAGELFF.

The genes are TRBV12-5 and TRBJ2-3, with D perhaps matching TRBD2 (7 bases). The V end lost 1 base, the J end lost 5 bases, and 22 bases lay between the germline ends. Germline lookup yields CDR1 LGHNT and CDR2 FRNRAP. This CDR3 is built from 18 residues. As DNA, the CDR3 is TGTGCTAGTGGTTTGGACCTCCTTGGGGGGGGGCCGAAAGATACGCAGTATTTT. Translated: CASGLDLLGGGPKDTQYF.

This chain connects TRBV6-6 to TRBJ2-5; TRBD2 might be the D (5 bases). V was trimmed by 8 bases and J by 5 bases, leaving 12 bases between them. CDR1 and CDR2 from the germline V gene are MNHNY and SVGAGI (reference sequence). CDR3 length equals 12 residues. This chain's CDR3 is CASLGSGETQYF. CDR3 bases: TGTGCCAGCTTGGGGAGTGGGGAGACCCAGTACTTC.

The chain couples TRBV6-5 to TRBJ2-7; D is perhaps TRBD2 (7 bases). The CDR3 covers 11 residues. Germline loops: CDR1 MNHEY, CDR2 SVGAGI. The ends were cut back, 10 bases at V and 3 bases at J, with 10 bases in the middle. The DNA of the CDR3 is TGTGCCACGGGGGGCGTCTACGAGCAGTACTTC. Protein sequence: CATGGVYEQYF.

The DNA of the CDR3 is TGTGCCAGCAGCACTAACAGGGGGCCGAATTCACCCCTCCACTTT. This sequence encodes CASSTNRGPNSPLHF. The genes are TRBV11-2 and TRBJ1-6; 9 nucleotides line up with TRBD1. With V trimmed by 5 bases and J by 7 bases, 6 bases remained unmatched. The CDR3 contains 15 residues. The germline V gene has CDR1 SGHAT and CDR2 FQNNGV. Combining the CDR3 with reference TRBV11-2 and TRBJ1-6 gives the whole variable domain EAGVAQSPRYKIIEKRQSVAFWCNPISGHATLYWYQQILGQGPKLLIQFQNNGVVDDSQLPKDRFSAERLKGVDSTLKIQPAKLEDSAVYLCASSTNRGPNSPLHFGNGTRLTVT.

This chain joins TRBV19 and TRBJ2-2; 7 nucleotides agree with TRBD2. The length of the CDR3 is 15 residues. Germline CDR1 is LNHDA and CDR2 is SQIVND (reference sequence). Germline trimming cut 6 bases from V and 6 bases from J; bases unmatched to any gene: 10. Here the CDR3 reads CASRGDYSPAGELFF. CDR3 nucleotides: TGTGCCAGTAGGGGGGACTACAGCCCCGCCGGGGAGCTGTTTTTT.

A remark on this clone: At one boundary the junction diverges from the germline segment, which might be a read error. This rearrangement joins TRBV5-6 to TRBJ2-1; 9 bases agree with TRBD1. The CDR3 covers 16 residues. From germline, CDR1 is SGHDT and CDR2 YYEEEE. CDR3 DNA: TGTGCCAGCAGCCGACAGGGGGTATATTTGTTGGATTTGGGGATCTTC. This translates into CASSRQGVYLLDLGIF.

V usage is TRBV10-3 and J usage is TRBJ1-1; 7 bases are shared with TRBD1. Trimming cost V 6 bases and J 3 bases; bases outside gene matches: 7. The V gene's germline CDR1 is ENHRY and CDR2 SYGVKD. This CDR3 has 14 residues. The CDR3: CAIRLDRYDTEAFF. DNA for the CDR3: TGTGCCATCAGATTGGACAGGTACGACACTGAAGCTTTCTTT.

This chain connects TRBV3-1 (or the pseudogene TRBV3-2) to TRBJ1-1; 7 nucleotides agree with TRBD1. The CDR3 has 13 amino acids. The germline V gene encodes CDR1 LGHDT and CDR2 YNNKEL (reference sequence). V trimming: 3 bases; J trimming: 4 bases; junction bases outside the gene matches: 2. The CDR3, as DNA: TGTGCCAGCAGCCATAGGGACAGCACTGAAGCTTTCTTT. Translating gives CASSHRDSTEAFF.

This chain connects TRBV9 to TRBJ2-1; 9 bases are shared with TRBD2. V dropped 3 bases and J dropped 6; count of bases not matched to a gene: 7. Germline V gene sequence: CDR1 SGDLS, CDR2 YYNGEE. The length of the CDR3 is 15 residues. The CDR3 DNA is TGTGCCAGCAGCGAGTCTAGCGGGGTTGGCAATGAGCAGTTCTTC. Translating it yields CASSESSGVGNEQFF. Drawing the rest from reference TRBV9 and TRBJ2-1, the complete variable domain is DSGVTQTPKHLITATGQRVTLRCSPRSGDLSVYWYQQSLDQGLQFLIQYYNGEERAKGNILERFSAQQFPDLHSELNLSSLELGDSALYFCASSESSGVGNEQFFGPGTRLTVL.

The rearrangement joins TRBV19 to TRBJ2-5, with 8 bases lining up with TRBD2. The CDR3 sequence is 16 residues long. Germline CDR1 and CDR2: LNHDA and SQIVND (reference sequence). Trimming at V came to 9 bases and at J to 5 bases, leaving 17 bases not matched to a gene. CDR3 residues: CASARGGGTPGETQYF. The CDR3 DNA reads as TGTGCCAGCGCCCGGGGCGGGGGGACCCCAGGGGAGACCCAGTACTTC.

This clone was found a few times. This rearrangement joins TRBV7-3 to TRBJ1-4, with 7 bases aligning to TRBD1. The germline V gene has CDR1 SGHTA and CDR2 FQGTGA. The CDR3 contains 16 residues. V was pared by 2 bases and J by 3 bases, with 6 bases of the junction left unmatched. The chain's CDR3 is CASSLEGAGPNEKLFF. The DNA of the CDR3 is TGTGCCAGCAGCTTAGAGGGGGCAGGTCCTAATGAAAAACTGTTTTTT.

The rearrangement links TRBV7-9 to TRBJ2-3, with D tentatively TRBD2 (5 bases). Looked up from germline, CDR1 is SEHNR and CDR2 is FQNEAQ (reference sequence). Deletions cut 3 bases from V and 0 bases from J, with 13 bases between. The CDR3 runs 16 residues. CDR3 bases: TGTGCCAGCAGCTTCCGGGATAGACCTAGCACAGATACGCAGTATTTT. Its protein is CASSFRDRPSTDTQYF.

This chain joins TRBV3-1 (or the pseudogene TRBV3-2) and TRBJ2-7; 14 bases fit TRBD2. The CDR3 spans 14 residues. The V and J ends lost 3 bases and 9 bases, in that order; junction bases with no gene match: 4. In germline, CDR1 is LGHDT, CDR2 YNNKEL (reference sequence). In DNA form, the CDR3 reads TGTGCCAGCAGCCACGGGACTAGCGGGGGAGGGCAGTACTTC. Translating gives CASSHGTSGGGQYF.

The chain joins TRBV6-5 to TRBJ2-3, with a tentative D call TRBD2 (5 bases). Trimming shortened V by 7 bases and J by 8 bases, and 19 bases separated the two germline ends. Looked up from germline, CDR1 is MNHEY and CDR2 is SVGAGI. This CDR3 spans 14 amino acids. CDR3 sequence: CASTILRSEGTQYF. The CDR3 DNA reads TGTGCCAGCACCATTTTGCGGTCCGAGGGTACGCAGTATTTT.

DNA for the CDR3: TGTGCCAGAAGCGGGGGAGGAGAGACCCAGTACTTC. It translates to CARSGGGETQYF. The rearrangement joins TRBV2 to TRBJ2-5; 8 bases align to TRBD2. The V gene end was trimmed by 9 bases and the J gene end by 4 bases; junction bases not matched to a gene: 4. Germline values: CDR1 SNHLY, CDR2 FYNNEI. The CDR3 runs 12 residues.

Comments on this clone: Other DNA sequences in this sample translate to the same CDR3. The chain carries TRBV9 and TRBJ2-7; D not certain. Trimming removed 0 bases from V and 0 bases from J, with 4 bases in between. This CDR3 is built from 13 residues. The germline CDR1 and CDR2 sequences are SGDLS and YYNGEE. Here the CDR3 reads CASSVASSYEQYF. CDR3 sequence (DNA): TGTGCCAGCAGCGTAGCGAGCTCCTACGAGCAGTACTTC. The entire variable domain, with the rest obtained from reference TRBV9 and TRBJ2-7, is as follows: DSGVTQTPKHLITATGQRVTLRCSPRSGDLSVYWYQQSLDQGLQFLIQYYNGEERAKGNILERFSAQQFPDLHSELNLSSLELGDSALYFCASSVASSYEQYFGPGTRLTVT.

This chain links TRBV5-1 with TRBJ1-2, with D possibly being TRBD1 (6 bases). Trimming left V 4 bases short and J 2 bases short, with 18 bases between. Germline V gives CDR1 SGHRS, CDR2 YFSETQ. This CDR3 has 16 residues. CDR3 protein: CASSPLSGALNYGYTF. The DNA for the CDR3 is TGCGCCAGCAGCCCACTTTCAGGGGCTCTAAACTATGGCTACACCTTC.

On this clone itself: Additional DNA sequences in this sample encode the identical CDR3. V gene TRBV30 combines with J gene TRBJ1-1; D ambiguous. This CDR3 comprises 12 residues. Germline values: CDR1 GTSNPN, CDR2 SVGIG (reference sequence). The V and J ends lost 5 bases and 0 bases respectively, with 7 bases between them. The CDR3 sequence is CAWSRVNTEAFF. CDR3 in DNA: TGTGCCTGGTCCCGAGTGAACACTGAAGCTTTCTTT.

CDR3 coding DNA: TGTGCCAGCACCCCACCAGGAGTAGCGGGGCCCGGGGAGACCCAGTACTTC. Encoded protein: CASTPPGVAGPGETQYF. The chain uses TRBV7-2 and TRBJ2-5; 8 bases are shared with TRBD2. The CDR3 contains 17 residues. Germline CDR1 SGHTA, CDR2 FQGNSA. V shed 7 bases, J shed 5 bases, and the junction held 18 bases outside the gene matches.

This clone showed up just once. This rearrangement joins TRBV7-9 to TRBJ2-7; 9 bases agree with TRBD1. CDR1 and CDR2 from the germline V gene are SEHNR and FQNEAQ (reference sequence). Trimming removed 4 bases from V and 1 base from J; junction bases left unmatched: 8. The CDR3 runs to 16 residues. The CDR3 region is CASSSNRDRVSYEQYF. The CDR3 DNA sequence: TGTGCCAGCAGCTCGAACCGGGACAGGGTGTCCTACGAGCAGTACTTC.

This rearrangement joins TRBV5-6 to TRBJ1-4, with 11 bases lining up with TRBD1. The germline V gene has CDR1 SGHDT and CDR2 YYEEEE. V shed 1 base, J shed 5 bases, and the junction held 4 bases outside the gene matches. This CDR3 has 16 amino acids. The CDR3 DNA sequence: TGTGCCAGCAGCTTGCGTGGGACAGGGGGGAATGAAAAACTGTTTTTT. This translates into CASSLRGTGGNEKLFF. The full variable domain, completed using reference TRBV5-6 and TRBJ1-4, is DAGVTQSPTHLIKTRGQQVTLRCSPKSGHDTVSWYQQALGQGPQFIFQYYEEEERQRGNFPDRFSGHQFPNYSSELNVNALLLGDSALYLCASSLRGTGGNEKLFFGSGTQLSVL.